The 20 T cell receptor beta chains given below trace back to one sample, sequenced in a study of OX40 agonist ivuxolimab in advanced cancers. Data came from immunoSEQ multiplex PCR; TCRdb stores just in-frame clones and leaves some out. The sample lists some 86,000 clones; roughly 89% were seen once. The specimen comprised CD4+ or CD8+ T cells sorted from blood, sampled in a trial of the OX40 agonist ivuxolimab. Receptors originate from an adult with an advanced solid tumor such as melanoma, head and neck, liver or kidney cancer.

The CDR3 reads CASSQAGEQYF. CDR3 in DNA: TGCGCCAGCAGCCAGGCGGGGGAGCAGTACTTC. The rearrangement uses TRBV5-1 and TRBJ2-7; D is perhaps TRBD2 (6 bases). Germline V gene sequence: CDR1 SGHRS, CDR2 YFSETQ. Trimming took off 4 bases at V and 7 bases at J, with 9 bases between the two ends. The CDR3 totals 11 residues. The whole variable domain, remainder taken from reference TRBV5-1 and TRBJ2-7, is KAGVTQTPRYLIKTRGQQVTLSCSPISGHRSVSWYQQTPGQGLQFLFEYFSETQRNKGNFPGRFSGRQFSNSRSEMNVSTLELGDSALYLCASSQAGEQYFGPGTRLTVT.

The chain employs TRBV7-2 and TRBJ1-5; D uncertain. The CDR3 is 15 residues long. CDR1 is SGHTA, CDR2 FQGNSA, per germline. Trimming took off 5 bases at V and 5 bases at J, with 16 bases between the two ends. CDR3 sequence (DNA): TGTGCCAGCAGCCTGAGTACAGCTACTTATCAGCCCCAGCATTTT. Amino acids: CASSLSTATYQPQHF.

CDR3 bases: TGTGCCAGCAGCTTAACAGGGGCGCGTTATGGCTACACCTTC. Translating it yields CASSLTGARYGYTF. This chain links TRBV7-2 with TRBJ1-2; 7 positions agree with TRBD1. Looked up from germline, CDR1 is SGHTA and CDR2 is FQGNSA. V lost 2 bases to trimming and J lost 5 bases; unmatched junction nucleotides: 5. CDR3 length: 14 amino acids. Using reference TRBV7-2 and TRBJ1-2 for the parts outside the CDR3, the full variable domain is GAGVSQSPSNKVTEKGKDVELRCDPISGHTALYWYRQSLGQGLEFLIYFQGNSAPDKSGLPSDRFSAERTGGSVSTLTIQRTQQEDSAVYLCASSLTGARYGYTFGSGTRLTVV.

V gene TRBV10-3 combines with J gene TRBJ2-7; unclear D gene. The length of the CDR3 is 13 residues. V gave up 0 bases and J gave up 5 bases, with 8 bases separating them. The germline V gene encodes CDR1 ENHRY and CDR2 SYGVKD. CDR3 DNA: TGTGCCATCAGTGAGTCAAACAGAAACGAGCAGTACTTC. This translates into CAISESNRNEQYF.

The V call is TRBV19, the J call TRBJ1-5; D unresolved. V was shortened by 3 bases and J by 0 bases, with 9 bases between the two germline ends. The CDR3 consists of 15 residues. Germline loops: CDR1 LNHDA, CDR2 SQIVND (reference sequence). The CDR3 coding sequence is TGTGCCAGTAGTATGGAAGTTAGTAGCAATCAGCCCCAGCATTTT. It is translated as CASSMEVSSNQPQHF.

The chain recombines TRBV4-2 with TRBJ1-3; no reliable D call. The CDR3 loop spans 14 amino acids. Germline CDR1 is LGHNA and CDR2 is YNFKEQ. V was cut by 6 bases and J by 0 bases, with 9 bases left in between. The CDR3: CASRAGLSGNTIYF. CDR3 sequence (DNA): TGTGCCAGCAGGGCGGGCCTCTCTGGAAACACCATATATTTT.

The chain combines TRBV6-1 with TRBJ2-7; TRBD1 matches at 8 bases. The germline V gene encodes CDR1 MNHNS and CDR2 SASEGT. The ends lost 6 bases at V and 2 bases at J; junction bases unmatched: 3. The CDR3 has 13 amino acids. CDR3 amino acids: CASRPGQAYEQYF. CDR3 sequence (DNA): TGTGCCAGCAGACCGGGACAGGCCTACGAGCAGTACTTC.

The rearrangement uses TRBV7-8 and TRBJ1-5; D ambiguous. CDR3 size: 13 residues. Germline CDR1 SGHVS, CDR2 FQNEAQ. Trimming took 0 bases from V and 10 from J, leaving 10 bases between them. DNA of the CDR3: TGTGCCAGCAGCTTAGCCTCCGATAGTCCCCAGCATTTT. Residues: CASSLASDSPQHF.

The rearrangement joins TRBV4-1 to TRBJ2-1; 10 bases agree with TRBD2. Germline loops: CDR1 MGHRA, CDR2 YSYEKL. Unmatched junction bases numbered 15, after V lost 4 bases and J lost 12 bases. The CDR3 totals 16 residues. The CDR3 DNA follows: TGCGCCAGCAGCCGCGACTCTAGCGGGGGCCAGGGGGGGCAGTTCTTC. This sequence encodes CASSRDSSGGQGGQFF.

V and J are TRBV2 and TRBJ2-1, with D possibly being TRBD1 or TRBD2 (5 bases each). CDR3 length equals 14 residues. V gave up 8 bases and J gave up 5 bases, with 16 bases separating them. Germline loops: CDR1 SNHLY, CDR2 FYNNEI. The CDR3 nucleotides read TGTGCCAGCTCGGGGCTAGCTAAAGACAATGAGCAGTTCTTC. Translating it yields CASSGLAKDNEQFF. The full variable domain, rest sourced from reference TRBV2 and TRBJ2-1, is EPEVTQTPSHQVTQMGQEVILRCVPISNHLYFYWYRQILGQKVEFLVSFYNNEISEKSEIFDDQFSVERPDGSNFTLKIRSTKLEDSAMYFCASSGLAKDNEQFFGPGTRLTVL.

The V call is TRBV9, the J call TRBJ1-2; D is possibly TRBD1 (5 bases). Trimming cost V 4 bases and J 7 bases, with 8 bases left between them. Germline-derived CDR1 and CDR2 are SGDLS and YYNGEE. The CDR3 contains 11 residues. The CDR3 loop is CASSPGVGYTF. The CDR3 nucleotides are TGTGCCAGCAGCCCGGGGGTTGGCTACACCTTC.

This clone was counted a few times. The chain joins TRBV28 to TRBJ2-1, with a possible D match to TRBD2 (6 bases). CDR1 is MDHEN and CDR2 is SYDVKM in the germline V gene. The length of the CDR3 is 15 residues. Trimming removed 7 bases from V and 4 bases from J, with 17 bases in between. The CDR3 coding sequence is TGTGCCAGCACCCTAGGCTCAGGACTATACAATGAGCAGTTCTTC. Translated, it gives CASTLGSGLYNEQFF.

The chain couples TRBV6-1 to TRBJ2-7; D is undetermined. CDR1 and CDR2 (germline): MNHNS, SASEGT. The CDR3 runs 11 residues. Trimming removed 7 bases from V and 3 bases from J, with 7 bases in between. The CDR3: CASTFLYEQYF. For the CDR3, the DNA is TGTGCCAGCACTTTTCTCTACGAGCAGTACTTC.

The chain has TRBV7-2 and TRBJ2-2; D is undetermined. There are 14 residues in the CDR3. Trimming removed 3 bases at V and 7 bases at J, with 12 bases between. Germline-derived CDR1 and CDR2 are SGHTA and FQGNSA. CDR3 sequence reads: CASSFGSSSGELFF. Here the CDR3 DNA reads TGTGCCAGCAGCTTCGGTTCGTCTAGCGGGGAGCTGTTTTTT. Full variable domain (remainder filled in from reference TRBV7-2 and TRBJ2-2): GAGVSQSPSNKVTEKGKDVELRCDPISGHTALYWYRQSLGQGLEFLIYFQGNSAPDKSGLPSDRFSAERTGGSVSTLTIQRTQQEDSAVYLCASSFGSSSGELFFGEGSRLTVL.

J is TRBJ1-5 and V is TRBV4-3; 8 bases line up with TRBD1. V lost 4 bases, J lost 6 bases, and 5 bases stayed unmatched. The CDR3 extends over 14 amino acids. In germline, CDR1 is LGHNA, CDR2 YSLEER. The CDR3 DNA reads as TGCGCCAGCAGCCTCGACAGGGGACGTCAGCCCCAGCATTTT. Protein: CASSLDRGRQPQHF.

The gene calls are TRBV10-2 and TRBJ2-7; possibly TRBD1 or TRBD2 for D (6 bases each). The length of the CDR3 is 15 residues. The V gene's germline CDR1 is WSHSY and CDR2 SAAADI. V was clipped by 5 bases and J by 0 bases, with 14 bases between them. The CDR3 protein is CASSLQGGSSYEQYF. The DNA for the CDR3 is TGCGCCAGCAGTCTACAGGGAGGATCCTCCTACGAGCAGTACTTC.

This chain uses TRBV18 with TRBJ2-2; TRBD1 or TRBD2 may be the D gene (5 bases each). V lost 2 bases to trimming and J lost 3 bases, with 13 bases between them. The CDR3 totals 16 residues. Germline V gives CDR1 KGHSH, CDR2 LQKENI. The CDR3 DNA sequence: TGTGCCAGCTCACCAACGGGGCGCTCGGACACCGGGGAGCTGTTTTTT. This codes for CASSPTGRSDTGELFF.

In regard to this clone: The junction and the germline gene differ at one end; a read error may be behind it. The J gene is TRBJ1-5, the V gene TRBV30; D is ambiguous. This CDR3 spans 14 amino acids. Germline V gives CDR1 GTSNPN, CDR2 SVGIG (reference sequence). The CDR3 nucleotides are TGTGCCTGGAGCGATACGGGGTATAATCAGCCCCAGCGTTTT. This codes for CAWSDTGYNQPQRF.

The CDR3 DNA is TGCGCCAGCAGCCAAGCCGCCCCTGGGGGCGCCGGCACAGATACGCAGTATTTT. Amino acids: CASSQAAPGGAGTDTQYF. J is TRBJ2-3 and V is TRBV4-1; D possibly corresponds to TRBD1 (6 bases). With 1 base removed from V and 1 base from J, the gap between germline ends came to 18 bases. CDR1 and CDR2 from the germline V gene are MGHRA and YSYEKL. This CDR3 has 18 residues.

The chain couples TRBV11-3 to TRBJ2-1; 7 bases are shared with TRBD1. The CDR3 spans 16 residues. Per the germline V gene, CDR1 is SGHNT and CDR2 is YENEEA. V trimming: 0 bases; J trimming: 7 bases; junction bases outside the gene matches: 9. The CDR3 spells CASSLDPRGLRNEQFF. The CDR3 bases are TGTGCCAGCAGCTTAGATCCGAGGGGGCTTCGGAATGAGCAGTTCTTC.